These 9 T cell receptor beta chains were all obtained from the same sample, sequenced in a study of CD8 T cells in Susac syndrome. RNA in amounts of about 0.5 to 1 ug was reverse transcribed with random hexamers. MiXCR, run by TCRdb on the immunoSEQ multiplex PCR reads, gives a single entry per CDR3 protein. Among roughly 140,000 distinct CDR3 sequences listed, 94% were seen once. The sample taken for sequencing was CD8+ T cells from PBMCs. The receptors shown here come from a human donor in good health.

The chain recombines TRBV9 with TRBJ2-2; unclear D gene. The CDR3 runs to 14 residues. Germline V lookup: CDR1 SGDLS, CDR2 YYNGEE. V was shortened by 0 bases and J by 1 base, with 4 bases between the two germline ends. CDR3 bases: TGTGCCAGCAGCGTAGACAGGAACACCGGGGAGCTGTTTTTT. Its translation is CASSVDRNTGELFF.

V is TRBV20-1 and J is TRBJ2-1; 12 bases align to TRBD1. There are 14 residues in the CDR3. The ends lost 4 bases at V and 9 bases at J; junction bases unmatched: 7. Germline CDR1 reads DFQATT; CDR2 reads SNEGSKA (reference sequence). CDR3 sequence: CSATPGTGGFEQFF. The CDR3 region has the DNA TGCAGTGCTACCCCCGGGACAGGGGGCTTTGAGCAGTTCTTC.

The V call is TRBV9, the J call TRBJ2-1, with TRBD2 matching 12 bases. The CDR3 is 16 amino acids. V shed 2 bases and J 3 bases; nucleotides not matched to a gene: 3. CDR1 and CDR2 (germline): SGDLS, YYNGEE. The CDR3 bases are TGTGCCAGCAGCGTGGCGACTAGCGGGAGCTACAATGAGCAGTTCTTC. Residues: CASSVATSGSYNEQFF. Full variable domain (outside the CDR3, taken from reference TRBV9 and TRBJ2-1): DSGVTQTPKHLITATGQRVTLRCSPRSGDLSVYWYQQSLDQGLQFLIQYYNGEERAKGNILERFSAQQFPDLHSELNLSSLELGDSALYFCASSVATSGSYNEQFFGPGTRLTVL.

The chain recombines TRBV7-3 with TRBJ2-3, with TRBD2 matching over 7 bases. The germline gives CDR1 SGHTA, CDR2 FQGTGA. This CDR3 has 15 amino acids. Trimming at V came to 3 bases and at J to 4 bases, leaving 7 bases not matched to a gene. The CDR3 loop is CASSLSGNLADTQYF. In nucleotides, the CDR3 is TGTGCCAGCAGCTTGAGCGGGAATCTCGCAGATACGCAGTATTTT.

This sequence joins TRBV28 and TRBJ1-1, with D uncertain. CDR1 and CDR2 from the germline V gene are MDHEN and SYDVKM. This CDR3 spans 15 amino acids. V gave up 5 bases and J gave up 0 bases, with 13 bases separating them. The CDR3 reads CASSRSSTMNTEAFF. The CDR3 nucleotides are TGTGCCAGCAGTCGGTCCTCCACCATGAACACTGAAGCTTTCTTT.

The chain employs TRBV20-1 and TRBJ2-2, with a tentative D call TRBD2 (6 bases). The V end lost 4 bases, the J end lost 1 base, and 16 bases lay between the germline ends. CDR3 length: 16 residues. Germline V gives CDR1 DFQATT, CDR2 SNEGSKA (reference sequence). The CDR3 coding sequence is TGCAGTGCTATCGCTGAAGGCGGGATGAACACCGGGGAGCTGTTTTTT. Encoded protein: CSAIAEGGMNTGELFF.

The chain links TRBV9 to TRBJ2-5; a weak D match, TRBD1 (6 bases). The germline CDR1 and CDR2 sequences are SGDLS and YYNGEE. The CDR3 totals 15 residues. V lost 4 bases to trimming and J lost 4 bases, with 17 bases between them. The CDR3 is CASSLHGTLAETQYF. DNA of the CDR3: TGTGCCAGCAGCCTTCATGGGACACTTGCAGAGACCCAGTACTTC. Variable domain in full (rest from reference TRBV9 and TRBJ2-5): DSGVTQTPKHLITATGQRVTLRCSPRSGDLSVYWYQQSLDQGLQFLIQYYNGEERAKGNILERFSAQQFPDLHSELNLSSLELGDSALYFCASSLHGTLAETQYFGPGTRLLVL.

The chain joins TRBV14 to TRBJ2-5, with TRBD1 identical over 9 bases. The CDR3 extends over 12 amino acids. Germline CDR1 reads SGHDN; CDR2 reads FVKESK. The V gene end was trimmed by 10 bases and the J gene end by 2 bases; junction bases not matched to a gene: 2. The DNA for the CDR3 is TGTGCCATCGGACAGGGGCAAGAGACCCAGTACTTC. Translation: CAIGQGQETQYF. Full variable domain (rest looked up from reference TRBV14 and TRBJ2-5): EAGVTQFPSHSVIEKGQTVTLRCDPISGHDNLYWYRRVMGKEIKFLLHFVKESKQDESGMPNNRFLAERTGGTYSTLKVQPAELEDSGVYFCAIGQGQETQYFGPGTRLLVL.

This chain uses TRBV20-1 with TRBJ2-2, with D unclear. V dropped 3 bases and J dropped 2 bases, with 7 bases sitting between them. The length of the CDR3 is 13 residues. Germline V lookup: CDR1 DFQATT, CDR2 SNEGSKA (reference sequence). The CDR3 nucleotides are TGCAGTGCTAGGCATACAAACACCGGGGAGCTGTTTTTT. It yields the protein CSARHTNTGELFF.